The TCR beta chain described here comes from a study of blood T cell repertoires in COVID-19. This clone has a handful of counts. V trimming: 0 bases; J trimming: 9 bases; junction bases outside the gene matches: 5. Germline CDR1 and CDR2: LNHNV and YYDKDF (reference sequence). The CDR3 is 15 amino acids. Sequencing used immunoSEQ multiplex PCR; TCRdb keeps in-frame clones, though not all of them. The sample has some 21,000 clones; 80% to 90% are singletons. The origin of this receptor is a woman older than 75 with active or convalescent COVID-19. The sequenced sample consisted of peripheral blood. This chain uses TRBV15 with TRBJ1-6, with TRBD1 identical over 7 bases. Here the CDR3 reads CATSRELRQGSPLHF. The DNA for the CDR3 is TGTGCCACCAGCAGAGAGCTCCGACAGGGTTCACCCCTCCACTTT. Complete variable domain (other parts from reference TRBV15 and TRBJ1-6): DAMVIQNPRYQVTQFGKPVTLSCSQTLNHNVMYWYQQKSSQAPKLLFHYYDKDFNNEADTPDNFQSRRPNTSFCFLDIRSPGLGDTAMYLCATSRELRQGSPLHFGNGTRLTVT.